Listed below are T cell receptor beta chains from one sample, sequenced in a study of cytomegalovirus exposure and HLA in healthy donors. The protocol was immunoSEQ multiplex PCR, while the TCRdb copy is restricted to in-frame clones and leaves out a portion. The table records approximately 170,000 clones, 85% of them present only once. The sample consisted of PBMCs. The source of these receptors is a boy under 10 years old in good health and CMV-seronegative. Both conserved end residues are part of each CDR3. The D gene is left open where the match is weak. Clone size is shown for a subset of rows, as once, few, many or a class of expanded clone.

TRBJ1-6	TRBD1	-	TRBV19	TGTGCCAGTAGTGACAGGGGGAATTCACCCCTCCACTTT	CASSDRGNSPLHF
TRBJ1-1	-	-	TRBV2	TGTGCCAGCATGGGGGCCGGGGGGTGGGCTTTCTTT	CASMGAGGWAFF
TRBJ1-4	-	-	TRBV19	TGTGCCAGTAGCGCCTTGTCAGGGGAAAAACTGTTTTTT	CASSALSGEKLFF
TRBJ2-1	TRBD1	-	TRBV7-9	TGTGCCAGTTCGGGACAGAAGAATGAGCAGTTCTTC	CASSGQKNEQFF
TRBJ2-5	-	-	TRBV28	TGTGCCAGCAGTTTTCGGTGGGGCCGGACGGGCCAAGAGACCCAGTACTTC	CASSFRWGRTGQETQYF
TRBJ1-5	-	-	TRBV7-8	TGTGCCAGCAGCTTATTGGAGGGGATGAATCAGCCCCAGCATTTT	CASSLLEGMNQPQHF
TRBJ1-5	TRBD1	-	TRBV10-3	TGTGCCATCAGTGAGTCGGGACAGGGAAGTGTAAGCAATCAGCCCCAGCATTTT	CAISESGQGSVSNQPQHF
TRBJ1-2	-	-	TRBV11-2	TGTGCCAGCAGCGCGATAGCTAACTATGGCTACACCTTC	CASSAIANYGYTF
TRBJ2-1	TRBD2	-	TRBV6-5	TGTGCCAGCAGTTACTACGGCGGGGGGCCGTACAATGAGCAGTTCTTC	CASSYYGGGPYNEQFF
TRBJ2-1	TRBD2	-	TRBV14	TGTGCCAGCAGCCAAGGACTAGCGGGAGTTGGGAATGAGCAGTTCTTC	CASSQGLAGVGNEQFF
TRBJ2-2	TRBD1	-	TRBV5-1	TGCGCCAGCAGCTTGGTCAGGGGGCGCGTCACCGGGGAGCTGTTTTTT	CASSLVRGRVTGELFF
TRBJ2-1	TRBD2	once	TRBV10-3	TGTGCCATAAGCGGACTAGCGGGCTACAATGAGCAGTTCTTC	CAISGLAGYNEQFF
TRBJ2-7	-	-	TRBV7-9	TGTGCCAGCAGCCCCTTTAACATGACAGCTGAGTACTTC	CASSPFNMTAEYF
TRBJ2-3	-	-	TRBV18	TGTGCCAGCTCACCACTTCCGGGGGGACATGACACAGATACGCAGTATTTT	CASSPLPGGHDTDTQYF
TRBJ1-1	-	-	TRBV6-1	TGTGCCAGCAGTGAAGTCCCCTCGTTCGGGGGTTTCTTT	CASSEVPSFGGFF